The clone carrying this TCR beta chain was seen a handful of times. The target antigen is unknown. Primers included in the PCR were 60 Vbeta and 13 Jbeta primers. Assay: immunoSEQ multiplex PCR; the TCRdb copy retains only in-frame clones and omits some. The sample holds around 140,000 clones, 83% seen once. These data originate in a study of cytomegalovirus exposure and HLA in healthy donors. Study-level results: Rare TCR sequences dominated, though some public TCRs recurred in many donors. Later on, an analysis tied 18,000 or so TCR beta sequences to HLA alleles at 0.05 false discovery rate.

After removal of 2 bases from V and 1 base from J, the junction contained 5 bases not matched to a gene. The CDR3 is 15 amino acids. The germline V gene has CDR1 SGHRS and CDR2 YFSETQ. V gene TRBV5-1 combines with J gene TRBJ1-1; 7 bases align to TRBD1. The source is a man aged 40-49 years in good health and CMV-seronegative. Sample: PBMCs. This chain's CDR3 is CASSFNTGANTEAFF. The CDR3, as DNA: TGCGCCAGCAGCTTTAACACAGGGGCGAACACTGAAGCTTTCTTT.